Listed here is a single T cell receptor (beta chain). The antigen remains undetermined. Using immunoSEQ multiplex PCR, the repertoire was profiled, and TCRdb retains in-frame clones only, with some absent. Of 3,500 or so clones detected, 60% to 80% appear once; the ten largest clones hold about 15%. The sample belongs to a study of chemoradiotherapy in HPV16-positive cancers. Study-level points and caveats: Only a couple of HPV16-positive patients supplied the functional HPV-specificity definition. During treatment, candidate HPV-specific clones and E7-related motifs expanded in tumor. HPV-responsive T-cell expansion during chemoradiotherapy was linked to improved recurrence-free survival in HPV16-positive patients.

Germline V gene sequence: CDR1 MDHEN, CDR2 SYDVKM. Trimming took 2 bases from V and 0 from J, leaving 10 bases between them. The CDR3 consists of 15 residues. Repeated repertoire sampling spanned the course of chemoradiotherapy. Sampling was done from a patient who underwent chemoradiotherapy. This sequence joins TRBV28 and TRBJ1-1; D not resolved. This clonotype was obtained from a human donor with HPV-associated anogenital cancer. In nucleotides, the CDR3 is TGTGCCAGCAGTTTAATGGGCTACATGAACACTGAAGCTTTCTTT. Translating it yields CASSLMGYMNTEAFF.